Listed below are T cell receptor beta chains from one sample, sequenced in a study of blood T cell repertoires in COVID-19. Profiling relied on immunoSEQ multiplex PCR, and the TCRdb table lists in-frame clones only, not all of them. The data contain around 250,000 clones, approximately 90% of them singletons. Sequencing used PBMCs or T cells enriched from blood (not recorded which). These TCRs come from a young woman who had recovered from COVID-19. Both conserved end residues are part of each CDR3. D genes are given only for firm matches. Clone size is given for some rows only: seen once, a few or many times, or a class if the clone is expanded.

V gene: TRBV5-1; CDR3 length: 14; clone size: -; D gene: -; J gene: TRBJ2-4; CDR3 DNA: TGCGCCAGCAGCCTAGACTCCGCCAAAAACATTCAGTACTTC; CDR3 protein: CASSLDSAKNIQYF
V gene: TRBV7-2; CDR3 length: 16; clone size: -; D gene: -; J gene: TRBJ1-5; CDR3 DNA: TGTGCCAGCAGCTTTTCAGGAGCGGACGGGTCGTGGCCCCAGCATTTT; CDR3 protein: CASSFSGADGSWPQHF
V gene: TRBV28; CDR3 length: 13; clone size: -; D gene: -; J gene: TRBJ2-2; CDR3 DNA: TGTGCCACCCGGACAAGCAACACCGGGGAGCTGTTTTTT; CDR3 protein: CATRTSNTGELFF
V gene: TRBV10-3; CDR3 length: 17; clone size: once; D gene: -; J gene: TRBJ1-3; CDR3 DNA: TGTGCCATCAGTGAGTCGCCCCCCAGGCGCTCTGGAAACACCATATATTTT; CDR3 protein: CAISESPPRRSGNTIYF
V gene: TRBV25-1; CDR3 length: 13; clone size: -; D gene: -; J gene: TRBJ1-1; CDR3 DNA: TGTGCCAGCAGTCCCGCGGGGGGCACTGAAGCTTTCTTT; CDR3 protein: CASSPAGGTEAFF
V gene: TRBV5-1; CDR3 length: 15; clone size: -; D gene: -; J gene: TRBJ2-7; CDR3 DNA: TGCGCCAGCAGCTACACAGGTCAAGGCTCCTACGAGCAGTACTTC; CDR3 protein: CASSYTGQGSYEQYF
V gene: TRBV2; CDR3 length: 14; clone size: few; D gene: -; J gene: TRBJ2-1; CDR3 DNA: TGTGCCTGTTTCGCCTACCTAACGGAGGATGAGCAGTTCTTC; CDR3 protein: CACFAYLTEDEQFF
V gene: TRBV24-1; CDR3 length: 14; clone size: few; D gene: TRBD2; J gene: TRBJ2-7; CDR3 DNA: TGTGCCATCTCACTAGCGGGCAAATCCTACGAGCAGTACTTC; CDR3 protein: CAISLAGKSYEQYF
V gene: TRBV19; CDR3 length: 12; clone size: -; D gene: -; J gene: TRBJ1-3; CDR3 DNA: TGTGCCAGTCGGCTTTCCGCGGACACCATATATTTT; CDR3 protein: CASRLSADTIYF
V gene: TRBV30; CDR3 length: 11; clone size: -; D gene: -; J gene: TRBJ2-5; CDR3 DNA: TGTGCCTGGTTGGCGGGAGAGACCCAGTACTTC; CDR3 protein: CAWLAGETQYF
V gene: TRBV28; CDR3 length: 15; clone size: -; D gene: -; J gene: TRBJ1-2; CDR3 DNA: TGTGCCAGCAGTTTATGGGGCCGGGGGGGAGATGTCTACACCTTC; CDR3 protein: CASSLWGRGGDVYTF
V gene: TRBV7-2; CDR3 length: 15; clone size: -; D gene: TRBD1; J gene: TRBJ1-5; CDR3 DNA: TGTGCCAGCAGCTTAGATCTTCAGGGGGTTAGACCCCAGCATTTT; CDR3 protein: CASSLDLQGVRPQHF
V gene: TRBV7-9; CDR3 length: 15; clone size: -; D gene: TRBD2; J gene: TRBJ2-5; CDR3 DNA: TGTGCCAGCAGCTGGGTAGCGGGAGGGAGGGAGACCCAGTACTTC; CDR3 protein: CASSWVAGGRETQYF
V gene: TRBV30; CDR3 length: 16; clone size: -; D gene: TRBD2; J gene: TRBJ2-7; CDR3 DNA: TGTGCCTGGAGTAGGGGACTAGCGGGAGGGCTCTACGAGCAGTACTTC; CDR3 protein: CAWSRGLAGGLYEQYF
V gene: TRBV4-1; CDR3 length: 16; clone size: -; D gene: TRBD2; J gene: TRBJ2-3; CDR3 DNA: TGCGCCAGCAGCCAAGATCGGGGGGGGCTCACAGATACGCAGTATTTT; CDR3 protein: CASSQDRGGLTDTQYF
V gene: TRBV28; CDR3 length: 15; clone size: -; D gene: TRBD2; J gene: TRBJ2-7; CDR3 DNA: TGTGCCAGCAGGAAAACTAGCGGCCCTTCCTACGAGCAGTACTTC; CDR3 protein: CASRKTSGPSYEQYF
V gene: TRBV4-1; CDR3 length: 17; clone size: -; D gene: -; J gene: TRBJ1-1; CDR3 DNA: TGCGCCAGCAGCCAATCCATGGATATAGGGGCTGGCACTGAAGCTTTCTTT; CDR3 protein: CASSQSMDIGAGTEAFF
V gene: TRBV4-3; CDR3 length: 18; clone size: -; D gene: TRBD1; J gene: TRBJ2-6; CDR3 DNA: TGCGCCAGCAGCCATACGCGACAGGGGGCGGCCGGGGCCAACGTCCTGACTTTC; CDR3 protein: CASSHTRQGAAGANVLTF
V gene: TRBV11-2; CDR3 length: 15; clone size: once; D gene: TRBD2; J gene: TRBJ2-1; CDR3 DNA: TGTGCCAGCAGCTCTTTAGCGGGAGTAAGCAATGAGCAGTTCTTC; CDR3 protein: CASSSLAGVSNEQFF
V gene: TRBV27; CDR3 length: 13; clone size: -; D gene: -; J gene: TRBJ2-3; CDR3 DNA: TGTGCCAGCAGCCTCGAGTCCCGAGATACGCAGTATTTT; CDR3 protein: CASSLESRDTQYF
V gene: TRBV7-8; CDR3 length: 13; clone size: -; D gene: -; J gene: TRBJ2-5; CDR3 DNA: TGTGCCAGCAGCTTAGGTCCGGGGGAGACCCAGTACTTC; CDR3 protein: CASSLGPGETQYF
V gene: TRBV24-1; CDR3 length: 13; clone size: -; D gene: TRBD2; J gene: TRBJ2-1; CDR3 DNA: TGTGCCACCAGTGGTTCTCTAGCGGGTGAGCAGTTCTTC; CDR3 protein: CATSGSLAGEQFF
V gene: TRBV4-3; CDR3 length: 14; clone size: -; D gene: -; J gene: TRBJ1-2; CDR3 DNA: TGCGCCAGCAGCCAAGAGGGAAGGGGTGTTGGCTACACCTTC; CDR3 protein: CASSQEGRGVGYTF
V gene: TRBV6-5; CDR3 length: 15; clone size: -; D gene: TRBD1; J gene: TRBJ1-2; CDR3 DNA: TGTGCCAGCACCAACAACAGGGGGCGTGACTATGGCTACACCTTC; CDR3 protein: CASTNNRGRDYGYTF
V gene: TRBV6-5; CDR3 length: 14; clone size: few; D gene: -; J gene: TRBJ1-5; CDR3 DNA: TGTGCCAGCTCCCCGGAGGCAAGCAATCAGCCCCAGCATTTT; CDR3 protein: CASSPEASNQPQHF
V gene: TRBV7-8; CDR3 length: 15; clone size: -; D gene: -; J gene: TRBJ1-4; CDR3 DNA: TGTGCCAGCAGCTTGGGGGGGACCAGTAATGAAAAACTGTTTTTT; CDR3 protein: CASSLGGTSNEKLFF
V gene: TRBV29-1; CDR3 length: 13; clone size: -; D gene: TRBD1; J gene: TRBJ2-7; CDR3 DNA: TGCAGCGGGAAACAGGGGGACCGCTACGAGCAGTACTTC; CDR3 protein: CSGKQGDRYEQYF
V gene: TRBV18; CDR3 length: 14; clone size: -; D gene: TRBD1; J gene: TRBJ1-5; CDR3 DNA: TGTGCCAGCTCACCAGGGACAGCCATAGAGCCCCAGCATTTT; CDR3 protein: CASSPGTAIEPQHF
V gene: TRBV18; CDR3 length: 16; clone size: -; D gene: TRBD2; J gene: TRBJ2-1; CDR3 DNA: TGTGCCAGCTCACCAGGGACTAGCGGGGCCACCCGTGAGCAGTTCTTC; CDR3 protein: CASSPGTSGATREQFF
V gene: TRBV6-2/TRBV6-3; CDR3 length: 17; clone size: -; D gene: TRBD2; J gene: TRBJ2-7; CDR3 DNA: TGTGCCAGCAGTTACTCGGGGCGCAGCGGGAGCCTCTACGAGCAGTACTTC; CDR3 protein: CASSYSGRSGSLYEQYF
V gene: TRBV6-5; CDR3 length: 10; clone size: -; D gene: -; J gene: TRBJ2-3; CDR3 DNA: TGTGCCCCCAGGTCAGATACGCAGTATTTT; CDR3 protein: CAPRSDTQYF
V gene: TRBV6-5; CDR3 length: 15; clone size: -; D gene: TRBD1; J gene: TRBJ1-1; CDR3 DNA: TGTGCCAGCAGCCGGGGACAGTTCATGAACACTGAAGCTTTCTTT; CDR3 protein: CASSRGQFMNTEAFF
V gene: TRBV30; CDR3 length: 14; clone size: -; D gene: TRBD2; J gene: TRBJ2-7; CDR3 DNA: TGTGCCTGGAGTGGGACTAGCGGGAGTCTTTGGCAGTACTTC; CDR3 protein: CAWSGTSGSLWQYF
V gene: TRBV18; CDR3 length: 16; clone size: -; D gene: TRBD1; J gene: TRBJ1-1; CDR3 DNA: TGTGCCAGCTCACCAAGGACAGGGGTTCGTGGCACTGAAGCTTTCTTT; CDR3 protein: CASSPRTGVRGTEAFF
V gene: TRBV28; CDR3 length: 16; clone size: -; D gene: -; J gene: TRBJ1-5; CDR3 DNA: TGTGCCAGCGAAATCCGGGGGGACTATAGCAATCAGCCCCAGCATTTT; CDR3 protein: CASEIRGDYSNQPQHF
V gene: TRBV6-5; CDR3 length: 14; clone size: -; D gene: -; J gene: TRBJ2-1; CDR3 DNA: TGTGCCAGCAGTTTCGCGACTAGTCGGAATGAGCAGTTCTTC; CDR3 protein: CASSFATSRNEQFF
V gene: TRBV28; CDR3 length: 14; clone size: -; D gene: TRBD1; J gene: TRBJ1-5; CDR3 DNA: TGTGCCAGCAGCCCTGAGACAGGGGTCCAGCCCCAGCATTTT; CDR3 protein: CASSPETGVQPQHF
V gene: TRBV2; CDR3 length: 14; clone size: once; D gene: TRBD1; J gene: TRBJ1-5; CDR3 DNA: TGTGCCAGCAGTGAAGCGGACAGGCTACAGCCCCAGCATTTT; CDR3 protein: CASSEADRLQPQHF
V gene: TRBV19; CDR3 length: 15; clone size: few; D gene: TRBD1; J gene: TRBJ1-6; CDR3 DNA: TGTGCCAGTAGTAGACGGACAGGGGGCGATTCACCCCTCCACTTT; CDR3 protein: CASSRRTGGDSPLHF
V gene: TRBV28; CDR3 length: 14; clone size: -; D gene: -; J gene: TRBJ2-3; CDR3 DNA: TGTGCCAGCAGCCTCGGGGGTTCGGTAGATACGCAGTATTTT; CDR3 protein: CASSLGGSVDTQYF
V gene: TRBV19; CDR3 length: 12; clone size: few; D gene: -; J gene: TRBJ1-4; CDR3 DNA: TGTGCCAGTAGTATCCGGGGTGAAAAACTGTTTTTT; CDR3 protein: CASSIRGEKLFF